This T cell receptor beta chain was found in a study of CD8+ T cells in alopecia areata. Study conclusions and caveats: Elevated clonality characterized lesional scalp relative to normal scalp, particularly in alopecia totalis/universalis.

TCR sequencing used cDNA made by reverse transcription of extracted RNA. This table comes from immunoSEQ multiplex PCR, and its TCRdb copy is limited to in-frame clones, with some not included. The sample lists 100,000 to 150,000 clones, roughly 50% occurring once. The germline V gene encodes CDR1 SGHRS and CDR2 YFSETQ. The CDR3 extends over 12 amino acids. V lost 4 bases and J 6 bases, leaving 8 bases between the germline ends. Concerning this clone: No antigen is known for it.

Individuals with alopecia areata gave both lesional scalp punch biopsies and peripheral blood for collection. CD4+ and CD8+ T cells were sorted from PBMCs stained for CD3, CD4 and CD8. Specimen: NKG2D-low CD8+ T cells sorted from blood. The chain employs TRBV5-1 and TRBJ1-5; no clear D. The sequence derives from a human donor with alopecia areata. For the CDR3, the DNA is TGCGCCAGCAGCCTTCAGGCTCAGCCCCAGCATTTT. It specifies CASSLQAQPQHF.